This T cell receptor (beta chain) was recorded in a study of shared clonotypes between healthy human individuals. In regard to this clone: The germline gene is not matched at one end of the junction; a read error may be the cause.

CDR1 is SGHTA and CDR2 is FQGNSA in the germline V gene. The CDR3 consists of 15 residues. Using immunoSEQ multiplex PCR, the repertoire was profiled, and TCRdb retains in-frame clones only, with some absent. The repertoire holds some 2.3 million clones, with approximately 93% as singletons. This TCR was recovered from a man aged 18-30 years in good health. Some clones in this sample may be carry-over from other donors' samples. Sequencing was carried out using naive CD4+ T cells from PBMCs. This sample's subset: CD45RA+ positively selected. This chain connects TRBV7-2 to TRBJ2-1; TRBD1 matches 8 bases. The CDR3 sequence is CASSPNRDRRNGQFF. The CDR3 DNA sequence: TGTGCCAGCAGCCCGAACCGGGACAGGCGAAATGGGCAGTTCTTC. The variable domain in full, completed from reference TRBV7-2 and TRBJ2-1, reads GAGVSQSPSNKVTEKGKDVELRCDPISGHTALYWYRQSLGQGLEFLIYFQGNSAPDKSGLPSDRFSAERTGGSVSTLTIQRTQQEDSAVYLCASSPNRDRRNGQFFGPGTRLTVL.